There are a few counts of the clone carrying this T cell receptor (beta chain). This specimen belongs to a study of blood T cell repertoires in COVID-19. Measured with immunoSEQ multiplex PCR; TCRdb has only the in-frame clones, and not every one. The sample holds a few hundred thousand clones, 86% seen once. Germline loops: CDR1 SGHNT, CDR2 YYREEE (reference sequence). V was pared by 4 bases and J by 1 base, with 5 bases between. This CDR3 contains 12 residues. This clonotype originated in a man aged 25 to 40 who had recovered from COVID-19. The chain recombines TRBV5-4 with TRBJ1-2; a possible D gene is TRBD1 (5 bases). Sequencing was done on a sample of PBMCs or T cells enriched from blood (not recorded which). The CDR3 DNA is TGTGCCAGCAGCGACAGTAACTATGGCTACACCTTC. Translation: CASSDSNYGYTF.